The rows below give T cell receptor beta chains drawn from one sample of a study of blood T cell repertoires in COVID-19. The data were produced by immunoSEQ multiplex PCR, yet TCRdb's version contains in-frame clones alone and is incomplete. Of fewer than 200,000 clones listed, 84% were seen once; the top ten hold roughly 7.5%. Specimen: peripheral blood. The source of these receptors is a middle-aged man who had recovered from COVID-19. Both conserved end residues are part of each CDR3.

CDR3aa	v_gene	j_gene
CASSQATGGYYGYTF	TRBV4-3	TRBJ1-2
CASSPDSLANYGYTF	TRBV11-3	TRBJ1-2
CASSPQGSLAKNIQYF	TRBV18	TRBJ2-4
CASIDRDEQFF	TRBV27	TRBJ2-1
CASSPRQGSGNQPQHF	TRBV4-3	TRBJ1-5
CATHTGAKNYGYTF	TRBV28	TRBJ1-2
CASSIKAGWGDTQYF	TRBV19	TRBJ2-3
CASSYAGTGGTEAFF	TRBV6-2/TRBV6-3	TRBJ1-1
CASTGDGTSGVYEQYF	TRBV19	TRBJ2-7
CASSFDGGSTDTQYF	TRBV7-2	TRBJ2-3
CASSYPGGEQYF	TRBV7-6	TRBJ2-7
CSASSHNSYEQYF	TRBV20-1	TRBJ2-7
CASSLQGWAGANVLTF	TRBV6-2/TRBV6-3	TRBJ2-6
CASEEGARYQPQHF	TRBV6-5	TRBJ1-5
CASSMAGGTTEAFF	TRBV19	TRBJ1-1
CARQTGGNTIYF	TRBV2	TRBJ1-3
CASSWDTGEETQYF	TRBV5-6	TRBJ2-5
CASSFEARETQYF	TRBV12-3/TRBV12-4	TRBJ2-5
CASSFDRGRQETQYF	TRBV7-8	TRBJ2-5
CASSLVTGQGNTIYF	TRBV7-2	TRBJ1-3
CASSLGGLSSPQHF	TRBV11-2	TRBJ1-5
CASQEGQPDTQYF	TRBV7-2	TRBJ2-3
CAWNSQGGNQPQHF	TRBV30	TRBJ1-5
CKGGRVEQYF	TRBV30	TRBJ2-7
CASSDREGNTIYF	TRBV10-1	TRBJ1-3
CASSFRSGRTDTQYF	TRBV7-2	TRBJ2-3
CASSRDSYNEQFF	TRBV25-1	TRBJ2-1
CASTPPGGEGGETQYF	TRBV9	TRBJ2-5
CSVEDTGLNYGYTF	TRBV29-1	TRBJ1-2
CASSQGVGAGQQFF	TRBV4-1	TRBJ2-1
CASSFSEGGDEKLFF	TRBV11-2	TRBJ1-4
CSSWSFTDTQYF	TRBV29-1	TRBJ2-3
CASSPSWSERETQYF	TRBV27	TRBJ2-5
CASSSGTSGGSQLIF	TRBV7-3	TRBJ2-1
CASSLTGTDTQYF	TRBV5-1	TRBJ2-3
CASRFDSAEQYF	TRBV2	TRBJ2-7
CASSSPRETQYF	TRBV7-2	TRBJ2-5
CASSFGAGVQETQYF	TRBV5-6	TRBJ2-5
CASSLTGGAGVETQYF	TRBV5-4	TRBJ2-5
CASSQGMRNQPQHF	TRBV28	TRBJ1-5
CAISEEGRAGETQYF	TRBV10-3	TRBJ2-5
CASSYASGTDTQYF	TRBV6-5	TRBJ2-3
CSASPGQKDGYTF	TRBV20-1	TRBJ1-2
CASSLEGRILDTQYF	TRBV28	TRBJ2-3
CASSYRGTEAFF	TRBV19	TRBJ1-1
CASSRGTSHTGELFF	TRBV6-6	TRBJ2-2
CASARGNSPLHF	TRBV12-3/TRBV12-4	TRBJ1-6
CASSANRLNTGELFF	TRBV2	TRBJ2-2
CASSVLVNEETQYF	TRBV5-5	TRBJ2-5